Below, one TCR beta chain is given with its context. The antigen is not known. This CDR3 contains 13 residues. With V trimmed by 3 bases and J by 7 bases, 4 bases remained unmatched. Profiled with immunoSEQ multiplex PCR; TCRdb holds only in-frame clones, not every one. This table has 75,000 to 80,000 clones, roughly 90% appearing once. This specimen belongs to a study of T cell responses to AZD1222 COVID-19 vaccine. Study results and limitations: Seropositive AZD1222 recipients at baseline numbered only five or six. There were vaccine-associated CD4 TCRs across spike, dominant at 160-218 and 743-854. Spike-specific TCR breadth and depth were elevated following two AZD1222 doses. In the spike-specific TCR repertoire, nearly half reportedly target unmutated variant regions.

This sequence was found in an adult who received the AZD1222 COVID-19 vaccine. This chain joins TRBV12-3 or TRBV12-4 and TRBJ1-1; TRBD1 matches at 8 bases. The specimen comprised peripheral blood, sampled 28 days after the second AZD1222 dose. CDR3 in DNA: TGTGCCAGCAGTTTTCAGGGGGCAAATGAAGCTTTCTTT. As protein: CASSFQGANEAFF.